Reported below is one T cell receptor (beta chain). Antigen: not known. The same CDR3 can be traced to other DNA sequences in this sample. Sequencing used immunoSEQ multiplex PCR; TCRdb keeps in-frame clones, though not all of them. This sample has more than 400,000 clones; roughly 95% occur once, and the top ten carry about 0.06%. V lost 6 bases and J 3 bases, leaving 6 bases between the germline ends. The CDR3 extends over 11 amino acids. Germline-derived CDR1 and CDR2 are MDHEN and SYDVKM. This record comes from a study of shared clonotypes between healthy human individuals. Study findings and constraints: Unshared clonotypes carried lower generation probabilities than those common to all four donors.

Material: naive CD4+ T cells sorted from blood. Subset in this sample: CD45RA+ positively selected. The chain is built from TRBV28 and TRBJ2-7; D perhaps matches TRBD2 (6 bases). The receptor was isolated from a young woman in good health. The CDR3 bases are TGTGCCAGCAGGGGGGGCTACGAGCAGTACTTC. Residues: CASRGGYEQYF. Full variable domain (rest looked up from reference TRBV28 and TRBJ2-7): DVKVTQSSRYLVKRTGEKVFLECVQDMDHENMFWYRQDPGLGLRLIYFSYDVKMKEKGDIPEGYSVSREKKERFSLILESASTNQTSMYLCASRGGYEQYFGPGTRLTVT.